The 17 T cell receptor beta chains given below trace back to one sample, sequenced in a study of tissue T cells after allogeneic stem cell transplantation. Data came from immunoSEQ multiplex PCR; TCRdb stores just in-frame clones and leaves some out. In the table there are about 22,000 clones, approximately 77% of which are singletons. The sequenced sample was spleen. The receptors shown here come from a female BALB/c mouse in good health. Strain haplotype at MHC: H2-d.

The table lists this clone with a few counts. The junction differs from germline at one of its ends, possibly a read error. The gene names here belong to mouse. The missing CDR3 end, 1 residue past where the read stops, is filled in from the germline J gene. The rearrangement uses TRBV20 and TRBJ2-7, with TRBD2 matching 14 bases. The CDR3 is 15 residues long. Germline loops: CDR1 GFQATS, CDR2 STVNSAI. The CDR3 here is CGAWDWGGAIGEQYF. The sequenced CDR3 bases are TGTGGTGCTTGGGACTGGGGGGGCGCGATTGGTGAACAGTAC.

Of note for this clone: The gene names here belong to mouse. The read finishes 1 residue shy of the CDR3 end, and the germline J gene is used to complete it. The chain uses TRBV13-1 and TRBJ1-4; possible D gene TRBD1, 5 bases. V lost 3 bases and J 1 base, leaving 7 bases between the germline ends. The CDR3 spans 14 residues. Per the germline V gene, CDR1 is NSHNY and CDR2 is SYGAGN. CDR3 DNA (partial): TGTGCCAGCAGTGGACAGAATTCCAACGAAAGATTATTT. As protein: CASSGQNSNERLF. The CDR3, in full, reads CASSGQNSNERLFF.

A note on this clone: Gene names refer to mouse genes. Read coverage stops 1 residue before the CDR3 terminus; the germline J gene supplies the remainder. This chain uses TRBV14 with TRBJ1-2, with a weak D call TRBD1 (6 bases). V lost 5 bases and J lost 3, with 8 bases in between. From germline, CDR1 is SGHDT and CDR2 FRDEAV. The CDR3 extends over 12 amino acids. CDR3 bases read: TGTGCCAGCAGGTACAGGGACTCCGACTACACC. It encodes CASRYRDSDYT. The whole CDR3 sequence is CASRYRDSDYTF.

Comments on this clone: Gene names and germline refer to mouse. The CDR3 is cut off 1 residue early in the read; its end comes from the germline J gene. The rearrangement links TRBV5 to TRBJ1-4; the match to TRBD1 covers 10 bases. V was pared by 0 bases and J by 6 bases, with 4 bases of the junction left unmatched. This CDR3 spans 16 amino acids. Germline CDR1 reads LGHNA; CDR2 reads YNLKQL (reference sequence). The CDR3 sequence: CASSQDRDRGDERLFF. The DNA read from the CDR3 is TGTGCCAGCAGCCAAGACCGGGACAGGGGCGACGAAAGATTATTT.

A remark on this clone: Mouse gene names apply. Coverage ceases 1 residue before the CDR3 finishes, and the germline J gene fills in the end. J is TRBJ2-3 and V is TRBV20, with D possibly being TRBD2 (5 bases). From germline, CDR1 is GFQATS and CDR2 STVNSAI. The CDR3 contains 12 residues. V lost 1 base, J lost 3 bases, and 5 bases lay in between. Incomplete CDR3 DNA: TGTGGTGCTAGGGTGGGGGCAGAAACGCTGTAT. This codes for CGARVGAETLY. The CDR3, in full, reads CGARVGAETLYF. The full variable domain, rest sourced from reference TRBV20 and TRBJ2-3, is GALVYQYPRRTICKSGTSMRMECQAVGFQATSVAWYRQSPQKTFELIALSTVNSAIKYEQNFTQEKFPISHPNLSFSSMTVLNAYLEDRGLYLCGARVGAETLYFGSGTRLTVL.

Worth noting for this clone: All gene names here are mouse names. The CDR3 end falls 1 residue outside the read, so it is completed with the germline J gene. This chain joins TRBV13-3 and TRBJ1-4; D uncertain. Trimming took off 3 bases at V and 0 bases at J, with 6 bases between the two ends. This CDR3 has 14 amino acids. Germline CDR1 reads NNHDY; CDR2 reads SYVADS. The sequenced part of the CDR3 DNA is TGTGCCAGCAGTGCAAGAATTTCCAACGAAAGATTATTT. Its protein is CASSARISNERLF. The CDR3 as a whole reads CASSARISNERLFF. Combining the CDR3 with reference TRBV13-3 and TRBJ1-4 gives the whole variable domain EAAVTQSPRSKVAVTGGKVTLSCHQTNNHDYMYWYRQDTGHGLRLIHYSYVADSTEKGDIPDGYKASRPSQENFSLILELASLSQTAVYFCASSARISNERLFFGHGTKLSVL.

Points on this clone: Gene names and germline refer to mouse. The CDR3 loop is CGARGLGSQNTLYF. The sequenced part of the CDR3 DNA is TGTGGTGCTAGGGGACTGGGGAGTCAAAACACCTTGTAC. This sequence joins TRBV20 and TRBJ2-4, with 8 bases fitting TRBD2. The read gets to within 1 residue of the CDR3 end, and the germline J gene fills in the rest. J gave up 0 bases and V 1 base, and 0 bases lay outside the gene matches. Per the germline V gene, CDR1 is GFQATS and CDR2 is STVNSAI. The CDR3 contains 14 residues.

Concerning this clone itself: Mouse germline and gene names are used. Incomplete CDR3 DNA: TGTGGTGCTAGGGGGACAGGGCATAGTGCAGAAACGCTGTAT. Translating it yields CGARGTGHSAETLY. The whole CDR3 is CGARGTGHSAETLYF. This sequence joins TRBV20 and TRBJ2-3; 8 positions match TRBD1. The CDR3 end is not reached by the read, which stops 1 residue before it; the germline J gene fills it in. The V gene end was trimmed by 1 base and the J gene end by 0 bases; junction bases not matched to a gene: 3. The CDR3 covers 15 residues. Germline V gives CDR1 GFQATS, CDR2 STVNSAI.

Comment on this clone: The genes and germline here are from mouse. The read ends 1 residue shy of where the CDR3 ends; the end is completed using the germline J gene. The rearrangement joins TRBV13-1 to TRBJ2-3; 7 nucleotides match TRBD1. Germline V CDR1 and CDR2: NSHNY, SYGAGN. With V trimmed by 3 bases and J by 4 bases, 2 bases remained unmatched. This CDR3 has 13 residues. CDR3 residues: CASSGQGPETLYF. The DNA read from the CDR3 is TGTGCCAGCAGTGGACAGGGCCCAGAAACGCTGTAT.

In the case of this clone: Any gene name here is a mouse gene name. The read gets to within 1 residue of the CDR3 end, and the germline J gene fills in the rest. The chain uses TRBV13-1 and TRBJ1-1, with D unclear. Germline V CDR1 and CDR2: NSHNY, SYGAGN. Trimming left V 1 base short and J 0 bases short, with 7 bases between. This CDR3 is built from 14 residues. The covered CDR3 bases are TGTGCCAGCAGTGATCCAATTGCAAACACAGAAGTCTTC. This encodes CASSDPIANTEVF. The whole CDR3 region reads CASSDPIANTEVFF.

Notes on this clone: Genes here carry mouse names. The read comes to an end 1 residue before the CDR3 does, leaving the germline J gene to fill in the end. The J gene is TRBJ1-1, the V gene TRBV5; the match to TRBD1 covers 10 bases. The V and J ends lost 0 bases and 4 bases, in that order; junction bases with no gene match: 2. The CDR3 is 15 amino acids. Germline assignment: CDR1 LGHNA and CDR2 YNLKQL (reference sequence). CDR3: CASSQDDRGPTEVFF. The covered CDR3 bases are TGTGCCAGCAGCCAAGATGACAGGGGGCCCACAGAAGTCTTC.

On this clone itself: The genes and germline here are from mouse. The CDR3 end lies 1 residue beyond the end of the read and is filled in from the germline J gene. The rearrangement links TRBV4 to TRBJ2-1; 10 nucleotides line up with TRBD2. The CDR3 extends over 16 amino acids. CDR1 and CDR2 from the germline V gene are LGHDT and YNNKQL (reference sequence). The junction had 10 bases not matched to a gene; V was cut back by 5 bases and J by 6 bases. The CDR3: CASSRLGGGGFAEQFF. Partial CDR3 DNA: TGTGCCAGCAGCAGACTGGGGGGAGGAGGGTTTGCTGAGCAGTTC.

About this clone itself: The listed genes are named as in mouse. The observed sequence ends 1 residue before the CDR3 terminus, with the missing tail filled in from the germline J gene. The J gene is TRBJ2-3, the V gene TRBV5; TRBD1 agrees at 8 bases. CDR1 LGHNA and CDR2 YNLKQL come from the germline V gene (reference sequence). This CDR3 has 15 residues. V lost 3 bases and J lost 0; bases outside the gene matches: 2. Here the CDR3 reads CASSQGTGSAETLYF. CDR3 DNA, as far as it was read: TGTGCCAGCAGCCAGGGGACAGGTAGTGCAGAAACGCTGTAT.

This clone occurred a few times. Each gene name is a mouse one. Read data end 1 residue before the CDR3 end; the end is taken from the germline J gene. The genes are TRBV13-3 and TRBJ1-4; tentative D call: TRBD1 (5 bases). Germline loops: CDR1 NNHDY, CDR2 SYVADS. V was trimmed by 2 bases and J by 4 bases, leaving 6 bases between them. CDR3 length: 13 residues. CDR3 DNA (partial): TGTGCCAGCAGTGACAGGGACAACGAAAGATTATTT. It codes for CASSDRDNERLF. The complete CDR3 protein is CASSDRDNERLFF.

Remarks on this clone: The junction and the germline gene differ at one end; a read error may be behind it. All gene names here are mouse names. The read ends 1 residue shy of where the CDR3 ends; the end is completed using the germline J gene. This CDR3 is also generated by other DNA sequences in the sample. The rearrangement links TRBV20 to TRBJ2-7; perhaps TRBD1 as D (5 bases). This CDR3 comprises 12 residues. The germline CDR1 and CDR2 sequences are GFQATS and STVNSAI. The CDR3 sequence: CGARDGGFEQYF. CDR3 bases read: TGTGGTGCCAGGGATGGTGGGTTTGAACAGTAC.

This clone was counted between two and nine times. Germline and genes: mouse. Read coverage stops 1 residue before the CDR3 terminus; the germline J gene supplies the remainder. Additional DNA sequences in this sample encode the identical CDR3. The chain has TRBV13-2 and TRBJ2-7; D gene uncertain. The germline gives CDR1 NNHNN, CDR2 SYGAGS (reference sequence). V was pared by 0 bases and J by 3 bases, with 4 bases between. This CDR3 has 12 amino acids. Here the CDR3 reads CASGDALYEQYF. The covered CDR3 bases are TGTGCCAGCGGTGATGCCCTCTATGAACAGTAC.

Note on this clone: All gene names here are mouse names. The read stops 1 residue short of the end of the CDR3; the missing end is completed from the germline J gene. This chain uses TRBV17 with TRBJ1-1; 10 nucleotides agree with TRBD1. Germline V CDR1 and CDR2: MNHDT, YYDKIL. This CDR3 spans 15 amino acids. V trimming: 5 bases; J trimming: 3 bases; junction bases outside the gene matches: 6. CDR3: CASSRQGARDTEVFF. CDR3 DNA, as far as it was read: TGTGCTAGCAGTCGACAGGGGGCGCGGGACACAGAAGTCTTC.